This entry features one T cell receptor beta chain sequence. CDR1 LNHDA and CDR2 SQIVND come from the germline V gene (reference sequence). The V gene lost 4 bases and the J gene lost 9 bases, with 9 bases spanning the gap. This CDR3 has 12 residues. These data come from a study of T cell clonotyping in hematopoietic cell transplantation. Generated by immunoSEQ multiplex PCR, the TCRdb table keeps only in-frame clones and is missing some. The data show roughly 42,000 clones, 90% to 95% seen once. This sequence originates from a woman aged 50 to 60 in good health. Some clones in this sample may be carry-over from other donors' samples. The chain recombines TRBV19 with TRBJ2-2; D is uncertain. The sequenced material came from peripheral blood mononuclear cells. The CDR3 nucleotides read TGTGCCAGTAGTACTAACCGTTGGGAGCTGTTTTTT. Its translation: CASSTNRWELFF.